This TCR beta chain was sequenced for a study of blood T cell repertoires in COVID-19. Study processing details: Nucleated cell number was recorded as an estimate derived from reference gene primer amplification. Here immunoSEQ multiplex PCR was the method, and the copy in TCRdb shows in-frame clones only, minus some. V and J calls and clone size are given by that table; D and trimming were obtained from the DNA. This repertoire shows about 160,000 clones, around 82% found once; its top ten account for 15% to 20%. Trimming removed 5 bases from V and 3 bases from J; junction bases left unmatched: 4. CDR1 is GTSNPN, CDR2 SVGIG, per germline (reference sequence). The CDR3 length is 12 residues.

The sequenced sample consisted of PBMCs or T cells enriched from blood (not recorded which). The clonotype was recovered from a man aged 55 to 70 who had recovered from COVID-19. V is TRBV30 and J is TRBJ2-7; 7 nucleotides line up with TRBD1. The CDR3 DNA reads TGTGCCTGGCGGGACAGCTTCTACGAGCAGTACTTC. Translated, it gives CAWRDSFYEQYF.